Reported below is one T cell receptor beta chain. Its specificity is unknown. This record belongs to a study of cytomegalovirus exposure and HLA in healthy donors. Assay: immunoSEQ multiplex PCR; the TCRdb copy retains only in-frame clones and omits some. The repertoire includes approximately 150,000 clones, less than 90% of them detected once, and about 3.5% sits in the top ten. V lost 2 bases to trimming and J lost 5 bases; unmatched junction nucleotides: 13. The CDR3 has 18 amino acids. The germline CDR1 and CDR2 sequences are GTSNPN and SVGIG (reference sequence). The study, taken as a whole, reports: Published work reported that the classifier diagnosed cytomegalovirus status with high specificity and sensitivity.

This chain connects TRBV30 to TRBJ2-2, with TRBD2 identical over 11 bases. This receptor was taken from a woman aged 18-30 years in good health and CMV-seropositive. The material sequenced was PBMCs. As DNA, the CDR3 is TGTGCCTGGAGTTTCGGCCTAGCGGGAGGCCCATCGACCGGGGAGCTGTTTTTT. Protein: CAWSFGLAGGPSTGELFF. The full variable domain, its missing parts supplied by reference TRBV30 and TRBJ2-2, is SQTIHQWPATLVQPVGSPLSLECTVEGTSNPNLYWYRQAAGRGLQLLFYSVGIGQISSEVPQNLSASRPQDRQFILSSKKLLLSDSGFYLCAWSFGLAGGPSTGELFFGEGSRLTVL.